One and the same sample provided the 15 T cell receptor beta chains below, sequenced in a study of T cells in women clearing cervical HPV infection listed by TCRdb under 2018. The receptor library was made with the immunoSEQ multiplex PCR assay. Entries here come from immuneACCESS through TCRdb and include only in-frame sequences with V and J called. Some clones fail to appear in such tables; in the studies checked, an unresolved V gene covers under half of the shortfall, and the cause of the remainder is unknown. This specimen's table enumerates 9,000 to 15,000 clones. In total, the top ten clones hold under 30% of the sample. Sequenced sample: blood buffy coat. These receptors originate from a woman between 18 and 70 years old with a cervical HPV16 infection that either progressed to CIN3+ or cleared (not recorded which).

Points on this clone: The CDR3 extends 3 residues past the end of the read, so its final part is completed from the germline J gene. This rearrangement joins TRBV9 to TRBJ2-2, with D uncertain. V was shortened by 0 bases and J by 1 base, with 7 bases between the two germline ends. The CDR3 runs 15 residues. Germline-derived CDR1 and CDR2 are SGDLS and YYNGEE. Incomplete CDR3 DNA: TGTGCCAGCAGCGTAGGGCTCCAGAACACCGGGGAG. Protein product: CASSVGLQNTGE. The CDR3 in full is CASSVGLQNTGELFF.

The CDR3 here is CSALRQGMTEAFF. The CDR3 DNA, read in part, is TGCAGTGCCCTCCGACAGGGAATGACTGAA. The chain carries TRBV20-1 and TRBJ1-1, with 7 bases that match TRBD1. Sequencing ends 3 residues short of the CDR3 end; the germline J gene provides the rest. This CDR3 has 13 residues. V shed 6 bases, J shed 5 bases, and the junction held 9 bases outside the gene matches. Looked up from germline, CDR1 is DFQATT and CDR2 is SNEGSKA (reference sequence).

In regard to this clone: Read coverage stops 3 residues before the CDR3 terminus; the germline J gene supplies the remainder. The chain links TRBV2 to TRBJ2-5, with D perhaps matching TRBD1 (5 bases). The CDR3 loop spans 11 amino acids. In germline, CDR1 is SNHLY, CDR2 FYNNEI. V lost 6 bases and J lost 7, with 9 bases in between. The DNA read from the CDR3 is TGTGCCAGCAGGGAACAGGCGACC. Translation: CASREQAT. The whole CDR3 region reads CASREQATQYF.

About this clone itself: The CDR3 is cut off 3 residues early in the read; its end comes from the germline J gene. The same CDR3 is also encoded by other DNA sequences in this sample. The chain recombines TRBV14 with TRBJ2-7; D possibly corresponds to TRBD1 (5 bases). There are 12 residues in the CDR3. Germline lookup yields CDR1 SGHDN and CDR2 FVKESK. V lost 5 bases to trimming and J lost 6 bases, with 11 bases between them. CDR3 sequence: CASSSRVVEQYF. CDR3 bases read: TGTGCCAGCAGCTCCAGGGTGGTCGAG. Full variable domain (rest looked up from reference TRBV14 and TRBJ2-7): EAGVTQFPSHSVIEKGQTVTLRCDPISGHDNLYWYRRVMGKEIKFLLHFVKESKQDESGMPNNRFLAERTGGTYSTLKVQPAELEDSGVYFCASSSRVVEQYFGPGTRLTVT.

For this clone: The DNA ends 3 residues before the CDR3 does, and the rest of the CDR3 is filled in from the germline J gene. V is TRBV19 and J is TRBJ1-1, with TRBD1 matching over 9 bases. The CDR3 extends over 14 amino acids. CDR1 is LNHDA, CDR2 SQIVND, per germline (reference sequence). CDR3 DNA (partial): TGTGCCAGTAGTCTTGGACAGGGGTGGGGTGCA. Translating gives CASSLGQGWGA. The entire CDR3 protein is CASSLGQGWGAAFF.

Regarding this clone: The CDR3 end is not reached by the read, which stops 3 residues before it; the germline J gene fills it in. The V gene is TRBV7-2, the J gene TRBJ1-5; no definite D call. V was trimmed by 1 base and J by 1 base, leaving 8 bases between them. CDR3 length: 15 residues. CDR1 is SGHTA, CDR2 FQGNSA, per germline. CDR3 residues: CASSLGGQSNQPQHF. The covered CDR3 bases are TGTGCCAGCAGCTTAGGCGGGCAGAGCAATCAGCCC.

Turning to this clone: The CDR3 end falls 3 residues outside the read, so it is completed with the germline J gene. The gene calls are TRBV29-1 and TRBJ2-1, with 11 bases matching TRBD2. Germline-derived CDR1 and CDR2 are SQVTM and ANQGSEA. The J segment lost 0 bases and the V segment lost 6 bases, leaving 4 bases of the junction unmatched. The CDR3 has 15 residues. CDR3 DNA (partial): TGCAGCGTCTCTAGCGGGGGGAGCTCCTACAATGAG. Translated, it gives CSVSSGGSSYNE. The CDR3 in its entirety is CSVSSGGSSYNEQFF.

Remarks on this clone: The missing CDR3 end, 3 residues past where the read stops, is filled in from the germline J gene. The V gene is TRBV13, the J gene TRBJ1-4; perhaps TRBD1 as D (6 bases). The CDR3 has 15 amino acids. The V gene's germline CDR1 is PRHDT and CDR2 FYEKMQ (reference sequence). The V and J ends lost 6 bases and 5 bases respectively, with 16 bases between them. CDR3 sequence: CASSFRQEPNEKLFF. The covered CDR3 bases are TGTGCCAGCAGTTTCAGACAGGAGCCGAATGAAAAA.

As for this clone: The read falls 3 residues short of the CDR3 end, and the missing part is taken from the germline J gene. The chain carries TRBV5-1 and TRBJ2-5, with TRBD2 matching over 13 bases. CDR1 is SGHRS, CDR2 YFSETQ, per germline. V trimming: 1 base; J trimming: 2 bases; junction bases outside the gene matches: 8. The CDR3 covers 18 residues. The CDR3 DNA, read in part, is TGCGCCAGCAGCTTGTCAACTAGCGGGGGGGCAGGGCAAGAGACC. This encodes CASSLSTSGGAGQET. From start to end, the CDR3 is CASSLSTSGGAGQETQYF.

Turning to this clone: The CDR3 goes on 3 residues after the read ends, and that part is filled in from the germline J gene. The J gene is TRBJ2-5, the V gene TRBV29-1, with 12 bases that match TRBD2. V was clipped by 4 bases and J by 4 bases; unmatched bases: 4. This CDR3 is built from 14 residues. Germline loops: CDR1 SQVTM, CDR2 ANQGSEA. CDR3 DNA, as far as it was read: TGCAGCGTTGTGACTAGCGGGGGTCTAGAGACC. Its translation: CSVVTSGGLET. The entire CDR3 is CSVVTSGGLETQYF.

To note about this clone: The read falls 3 residues short of the CDR3 end, and the missing part is taken from the germline J gene. V gene TRBV7-7 combines with J gene TRBJ2-1, with D tentatively TRBD2 (6 bases). Germline lookup yields CDR1 SSHAT and CDR2 FNYEAQ (reference sequence). The CDR3 runs to 15 residues. V lost 5 bases and J lost 4, with 15 bases in between. The CDR3 bases that were read are TGTGCCAGCAGCCGCGACGGGGGAAGTTACAATGAG. It translates to CASSRDGGSYNE. In full, the CDR3 reads CASSRDGGSYNEQFF.

In regard to this clone: With the read ending 3 residues before the CDR3 end, the germline J gene is used to fill in that end. The rearrangement links TRBV7-2 to TRBJ1-1, with D maybe TRBD1 (5 bases). This CDR3 has 13 amino acids. Germline lookup yields CDR1 SGHTA and CDR2 FQGNSA. Trimming left V 3 bases short and J 1 base short, with 6 bases between. The DNA read from the CDR3 is TGTGCCAGCAGCTTGACAGAGAACACTGAA. It is translated as CASSLTENTE. The full CDR3 protein reads CASSLTENTEAFF.

In regard to this clone: The DNA ends 3 residues before the CDR3 does, and the rest of the CDR3 is filled in from the germline J gene. Other nucleotide sequences in the sample specify the same CDR3. This chain uses TRBV19 with TRBJ1-5; D unresolved. Germline CDR1 and CDR2: LNHDA and SQIVND (reference sequence). V lost 5 bases and J lost 0, with 8 bases in between. This CDR3 comprises 14 residues. The CDR3 loop reads CASSSSYSNQPQHF. The sequenced part of the CDR3 DNA is TGTGCCAGTAGTTCCTCCTATAGCAATCAGCCC.

Points on this clone: The read terminates 3 residues ahead of where the CDR3 ends, so the germline J gene completes it. The genes are TRBV20-1 and TRBJ2-3; maybe TRBD1 (5 bases). The CDR3 has 18 amino acids. The V end was cut by 1 base, the J end by 2 bases, with 22 bases between. Per the germline V gene, CDR1 is DFQATT and CDR2 is SNEGSKA (reference sequence). The sequenced part of the CDR3 DNA is TGCAGTGCTAGAGTCTACAGGATAGGGGTTGGGTTCACAGATACG. Residues: CSARVYRIGVGFTDT. The entire CDR3 is CSARVYRIGVGFTDTQYF.

Concerning this clone itself: The missing CDR3 end, 3 residues past where the read stops, is filled in from the germline J gene. The chain uses TRBV30 and TRBJ2-2; D gene uncertain. From germline, CDR1 is GTSNPN and CDR2 SVGIG (reference sequence). The CDR3 consists of 15 residues. The V gene lost 0 bases and the J gene lost 7 bases, with 15 bases spanning the gap. CDR3: CAWSVLGSIVGELFF. Partial CDR3 DNA: TGTGCCTGGAGTGTTCTGGGCTCGATTGTCGGGGAG. Looking up the rest from reference TRBV30 and TRBJ2-2 gives the full variable domain: SQTIHQWPATLVQPVGSPLSLECTVEGTSNPNLYWYRQAAGRGLQLLFYSVGIGQISSEVPQNLSASRPQDRQFILSSKKLLLSDSGFYLCAWSVLGSIVGELFFGEGSRLTVL.